The present T cell receptor beta chain was sequenced within a study of blood T cell repertoires in COVID-19 (TCRdb year 2020). With respect to the entire study: Samples from collaborators originated in the United States, Italy and Spain and spanned both the acute and convalescent phases of COVID-19. The samples were drawn from two sources: the first 160 participants of the ongoing ImmuneRACE study, and some 1,300 subjects contributed by 6 global collaborators. The prospective study material was composed of cDNA or gDNA derived from T cells, B-cell-depleted T cells, or PBMCs. HLA class I and class II types, where available, came from metadata supplied by the sample provider rather than from assay-based typing. Deeply sampled blood TCRbeta repertoires from subjects exposed to, actively infected with, or recovered from COVID-19 were included in the dataset. The repertoires were released in a freely available public database meant as a resource for research on the immune response to SARS-CoV-2. The sample metadata nearly always contained a de-identified subject ID, COVID-19 status, age in years and sex.

Results the study describes overall, beyond this receptor: How much clinical and demographic metadata was included differed by source and by participant, and the metadata was provided uncurated.

Comments on this clone: What antigen it recognizes has not been identified. There are no base qualities to consult, and no much larger clone falls within one base.

TCRbeta CDR3 regions were amplified from genomic DNA by means of the immunoSEQ Assay, a bias-controlled multiplex PCR. The published analysis was carried out like this. The number of nucleated cells in each sample was estimated by amplification of reference gene primers within the assay. Sequence reads were collapsed and filtered to measure the absolute abundance of every unique TCRbeta CDR3 rearrangement. For each sample, productive Simpson clonality was calculated as the square root of Simpson's diversity index across productive rearrangements. TCRdb re-hosts the immuneACCESS table, in-frame sequences only. Its copies lack some clones; in the studies checked, an unresolved V gene accounts for under half of them, and the cause for the rest is not known. V and J calls and clone size come straight from that table; D and trimming were deduced from the DNA. This sample lists about 180,000 clones; over 80% were detected once. Jointly, the top ten make up around 6.7% of the sample.

Trimming accounts for 3 bases at V and 1 base at J, while the number of junction bases matched to no gene is 13. From the cysteine up to the phenylalanine, the CDR3 has a length of 17 residues. The only DNA kept is the CDR3, 51 bases in frame from the first base. CDR1 and CDR2 were assigned from the germline V gene (reference sequence) as DFQATT and SNEGSKA. At one collaborating source in Seattle, patients were enrolled during active infection and were followed longitudinally through the course of disease. The collaborating institutions used their own protocols to collect whole blood in K2EDTA tubes. For TCRbeta analysis, collaborators shipped samples in one of three forms: frozen whole blood, isolated PBMCs, or DNA extracted from either of those sample types.

The chain uses TRBV20-1 and TRBJ2-3, and TRBD1 matches 7 of the central bases. The sequenced sample was peripheral blood. This TCR came from a woman aged 40 to 55 with COVID-19, enrolled during active disease. The DNA sequence is given as TGCAGTGCTAGTGTCTTGAAAACAGGGGCCCGCACAGATACGCAGTATTTT. It encodes CSASVLKTGARTDTQYF.